These 13 T cell receptor beta chains share one sample of origin, sequenced in a study of response to subunit inactivated influenza vaccine. Using its own MiXCR run on the RT-PCR reads, TCRdb lists one record per CDR3 protein. The sample contains around 570,000 distinct CDR3 sequences, roughly 10% of which appear only once. The same sample was also used in a study of T cells expressing NK-cell markers. That source notes: Researchers built TCR beta cDNA using 5'RACE template switching with UMIs.

Sample: PBMCs from blood, taken on the day of vaccination. Receptors were obtained from a man aged 50-59 years who received an inactivated influenza vaccine.

The V call is TRBV4-1, the J call TRBJ1-5; no firm D call. The germline gives CDR1 MGHRA, CDR2 YSYEKL. Trimming pared 4 bases from V and 8 bases from J, leaving 12 bases between. The CDR3 loop spans 13 amino acids. In DNA, the CDR3 is TGCGCCAGCAGCCTCACAAATCATGAGCCCCAGCATTTT. As protein: CASSLTNHEPQHF.

This chain connects TRBV15 to TRBJ2-7; D call uncertain. The germline gives CDR1 LNHNV, CDR2 YYDKDF (reference sequence). Trimming took off 0 bases at V and 6 bases at J, with 12 bases between the two ends. The length of the CDR3 is 14 residues. In DNA, the CDR3 is TGTGCCACCAGCAGAGATTTGGTAACGATCGAGCAGTACTTC. Residues: CATSRDLVTIEQYF.

For this clonotype: Compared with germline, one end of the junction differs, possibly owing to a read error. The chain has TRBV28 and TRBJ1-2; TRBD1 aligns across 7 bases. CDR3 length equals 12 residues. From germline, CDR1 is MDHEN and CDR2 SYDVKM. CDR3: CPSRGGSGGYTF. The CDR3 nucleotides are TGTCCCAGCAGGGGGGGGTCAGGGGGCTACACCTTC.

This clonotype has only a few counts. The V and J genes are TRBV11-2 and TRBJ2-1; no firm D call. This CDR3 spans 14 amino acids. With 5 bases removed from V and 2 bases from J, the gap between germline ends came to 10 bases. CDR1 is SGHAT, CDR2 FQNNGV, per germline. The CDR3 protein is CASSKASAYNEQFF. The CDR3 nucleotides read TGTGCCAGCAGCAAGGCGTCGGCCTACAATGAGCAGTTCTTC.

This clonotype was detected many times. The gene calls are TRBV27 and TRBJ1-5; D is undetermined. The germline V gene has CDR1 MNHEY and CDR2 SMNVEV (reference sequence). Trimming took 3 bases from V and 2 from J, leaving 11 bases between them. There are 15 residues in the CDR3. The CDR3 DNA follows: TGTGCCAGCAGTTTTATCGGGCCAGGCAATCAGCCCCAGCATTTT. As protein: CASSFIGPGNQPQHF.

The chain is built from TRBV4-3 and TRBJ1-4; the D gene is possibly TRBD1 (6 bases). The V gene lost 0 bases and the J gene lost 0 bases, with 8 bases spanning the gap. The CDR3 covers 16 residues. CDR1 is LGHNA, CDR2 YSLEER, per germline. The CDR3 loop reads CASSQEGGTTNEKLFF. CDR3 DNA: TGCGCCAGCAGCCAAGAGGGGGGCACAACTAATGAAAAACTGTTTTTT.

This clonotype was seen ten or more times. The genes are TRBV5-1 and TRBJ1-2; D is uncertain. The V end was cut by 2 bases, the J end by 0 bases, with 8 bases between. Germline V lookup: CDR1 SGHRS, CDR2 YFSETQ. The CDR3 runs 14 residues. As DNA, the CDR3 is TGCGCCAGCAGCTTTACAGACGCTAACTATGGCTACACCTTC. Translated, it gives CASSFTDANYGYTF. Supplemented by reference TRBV5-1 and TRBJ1-2, the full variable domain reads KAGVTQTPRYLIKTRGQQVTLSCSPISGHRSVSWYQQTPGQGLQFLFEYFSETQRNKGNFPGRFSGRQFSNSRSEMNVSTLELGDSALYLCASSFTDANYGYTFGSGTRLTVV.

The chain carries TRBV14 and TRBJ2-5; 8 nucleotides match TRBD1. Looked up from germline, CDR1 is SGHDN and CDR2 is FVKESK. This CDR3 has 16 residues. The V gene end was trimmed by 2 bases and the J gene end by 4 bases; junction bases not matched to a gene: 9. The CDR3 DNA is TGTGCCAGCAGCCAATTCCAGGGGGCGGTCGGAGAGACCCAGTACTTC. Translation gives CASSQFQGAVGETQYF.

This clonotype has at least ten counts. This chain uses TRBV3-1 with TRBJ2-7; no clear D. Germline CDR1 and CDR2: LGHDT and YNNKEL (reference sequence). V dropped 2 bases and J dropped 0 bases, with 2 bases sitting between them. The CDR3 loop spans 12 amino acids. This CDR3 is CASSQYSYEQYF. The CDR3, as DNA: TGTGCCAGCAGCCAATACTCCTACGAGCAGTACTTC.

V usage is TRBV20-1 and J usage is TRBJ2-1; a possible D gene is TRBD1 (5 bases). The CDR3 is made up of 14 amino acids. The V and J ends lost 4 bases and 4 bases respectively, with 14 bases between them. Germline-derived CDR1 and CDR2 are DFQATT and SNEGSKA (reference sequence). The DNA for the CDR3 is TGCAGTGCTACCCAGGGAACCCTATACAATGAGCAGTTCTTC. Amino acid sequence: CSATQGTLYNEQFF.

The V gene is TRBV6-1, the J gene TRBJ1-1, with D possibly being TRBD1 (5 bases). The CDR3 is made up of 14 amino acids. The V end was cut by 9 bases, the J end by 1 base, with 15 bases between. Germline CDR1 is MNHNS and CDR2 is SASEGT. This CDR3 reads CASRVTETNTEAFF. DNA for the CDR3: TGTGCCAGTCGAGTGACAGAGACGAACACTGAAGCTTTCTTT.

The chain couples TRBV4-1 to TRBJ2-7; 7 bases line up with TRBD1. Germline CDR1 reads MGHRA; CDR2 reads YSYEKL. This CDR3 has 15 amino acids. Trimming at V came to 4 bases and at J to 0 bases, leaving 6 bases not matched to a gene. The DNA for the CDR3 is TGCGCCAGCAGCCCCCTGGGGACAGCCTCCTACGAGCAGTACTTC. Amino acids: CASSPLGTASYEQYF.

The rearrangement uses TRBV5-1 and TRBJ1-1; D not certain. Germline CDR1 and CDR2: SGHRS and YFSETQ. The CDR3 loop spans 15 amino acids. The V end lost 4 bases, the J end lost 1 base, and 14 bases lay between the germline ends. Here the CDR3 DNA reads TGCGCCAGCAGCAGTACAGCGACACGGAACACTGAAGCTTTCTTT. Translating it yields CASSSTATRNTEAFF.